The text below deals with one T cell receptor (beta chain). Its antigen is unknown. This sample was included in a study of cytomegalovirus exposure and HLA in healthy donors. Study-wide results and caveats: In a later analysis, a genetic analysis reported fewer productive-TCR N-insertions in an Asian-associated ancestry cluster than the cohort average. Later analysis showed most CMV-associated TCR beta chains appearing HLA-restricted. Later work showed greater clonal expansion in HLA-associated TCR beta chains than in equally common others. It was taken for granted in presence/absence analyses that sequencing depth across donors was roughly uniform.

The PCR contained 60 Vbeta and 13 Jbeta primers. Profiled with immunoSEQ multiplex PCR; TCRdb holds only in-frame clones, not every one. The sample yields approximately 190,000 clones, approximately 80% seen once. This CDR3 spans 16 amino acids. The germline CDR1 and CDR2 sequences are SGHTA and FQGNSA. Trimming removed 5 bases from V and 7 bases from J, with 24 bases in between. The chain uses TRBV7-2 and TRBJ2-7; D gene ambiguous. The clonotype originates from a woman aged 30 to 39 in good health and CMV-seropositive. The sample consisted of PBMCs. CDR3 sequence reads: CASSQAPGGRRMEQYF. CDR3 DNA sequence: TGTGCCAGCAGCCAAGCCCCTGGCGGCAGAAGAATGGAGCAGTACTTC.